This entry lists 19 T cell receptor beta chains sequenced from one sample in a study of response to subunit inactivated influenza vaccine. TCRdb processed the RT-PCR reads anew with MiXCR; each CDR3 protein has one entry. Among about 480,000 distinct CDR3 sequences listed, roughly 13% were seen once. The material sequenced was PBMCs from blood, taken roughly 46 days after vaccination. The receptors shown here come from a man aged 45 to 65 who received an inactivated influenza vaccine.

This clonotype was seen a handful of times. CDR3 nucleotides: TGTGCCAGCAGCCTGGGACAGGGGATAGAACAGACCCAGTACTTC. Translation: CASSLGQGIEQTQYF. This chain links TRBV12-3 or TRBV12-4 with TRBJ2-5; 10 bases map to TRBD1. Trimming removed 6 bases from V and 6 bases from J; junction bases left unmatched: 10. The CDR3 sequence is 15 residues long.

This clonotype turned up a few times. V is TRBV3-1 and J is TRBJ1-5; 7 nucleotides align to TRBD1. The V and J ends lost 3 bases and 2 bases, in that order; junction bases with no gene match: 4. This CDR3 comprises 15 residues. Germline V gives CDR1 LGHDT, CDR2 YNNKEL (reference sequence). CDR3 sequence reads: CASSHNRGGNQPQHF. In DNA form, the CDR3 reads TGTGCCAGCAGCCACAACAGGGGTGGCAATCAGCCCCAGCATTTT.

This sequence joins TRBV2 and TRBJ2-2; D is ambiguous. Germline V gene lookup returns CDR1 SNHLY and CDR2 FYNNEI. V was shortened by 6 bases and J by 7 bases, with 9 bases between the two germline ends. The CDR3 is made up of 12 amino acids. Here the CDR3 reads CASSRWNGELFF. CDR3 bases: TGTGCCAGCAGCCGTTGGAACGGGGAGCTGTTTTTT.

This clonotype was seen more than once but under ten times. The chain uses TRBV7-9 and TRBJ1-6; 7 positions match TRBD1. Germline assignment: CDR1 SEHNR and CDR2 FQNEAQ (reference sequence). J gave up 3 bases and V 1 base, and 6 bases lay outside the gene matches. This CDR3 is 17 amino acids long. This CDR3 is CASSLDETGNYNSPLHF. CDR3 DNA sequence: TGTGCCAGCAGCTTAGACGAGACAGGGAACTATAATTCACCCCTCCACTTT. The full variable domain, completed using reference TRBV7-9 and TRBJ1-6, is DTGVSQNPRHKITKRGQNVTFRCDPISEHNRLYWYRQTLGQGPEFLTYFQNEAQLEKSRLLSDRFSAERPKGSFSTLEIQRTEQGDSAMYLCASSLDETGNYNSPLHFGNGTRLTVT.

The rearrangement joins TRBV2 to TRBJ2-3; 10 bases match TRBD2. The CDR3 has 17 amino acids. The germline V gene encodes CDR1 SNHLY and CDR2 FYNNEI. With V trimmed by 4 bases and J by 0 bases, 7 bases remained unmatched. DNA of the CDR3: TGTGCCAGCAGTGGAGCGGGAGGGCCACTTAGCACAGATACGCAGTATTTT. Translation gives CASSGAGGPLSTDTQYF. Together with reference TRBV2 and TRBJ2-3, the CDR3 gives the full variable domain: EPEVTQTPSHQVTQMGQEVILRCVPISNHLYFYWYRQILGQKVEFLVSFYNNEISEKSEIFDDQFSVERPDGSNFTLKIRSTKLEDSAMYFCASSGAGGPLSTDTQYFGPGTRLTVL.

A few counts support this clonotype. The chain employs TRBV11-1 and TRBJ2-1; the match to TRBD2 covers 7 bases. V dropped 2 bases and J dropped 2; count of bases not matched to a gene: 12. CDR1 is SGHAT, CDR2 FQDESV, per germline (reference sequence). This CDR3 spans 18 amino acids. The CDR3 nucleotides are TGTGCCAGCAGCTTACCTTTTGTTGTAGCGGGTACCTACAATGAGCAGTTCTTC. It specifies CASSLPFVVAGTYNEQFF. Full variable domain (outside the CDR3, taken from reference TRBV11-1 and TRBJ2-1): EAEVAQSPRYKITEKSQAVAFWCDPISGHATLYWYRQILGQGPELLVQFQDESVVDDSQLPKDRFSAERLKGVDSTLKIQPAELGDSAMYLCASSLPFVVAGTYNEQFFGPGTRLTVL.

For the CDR3, the DNA is TGCGCCAGCAAACCTAACAGGGACTCCTACGAGCAGTACTTC. Its translation: CASKPNRDSYEQYF. The chain is built from TRBV5-1 and TRBJ2-7, with D perhaps matching TRBD1 (6 bases). The CDR3 loop spans 14 amino acids. Germline CDR1 is SGHRS and CDR2 is YFSETQ. V was cut by 6 bases and J by 0 bases, with 13 bases left in between.

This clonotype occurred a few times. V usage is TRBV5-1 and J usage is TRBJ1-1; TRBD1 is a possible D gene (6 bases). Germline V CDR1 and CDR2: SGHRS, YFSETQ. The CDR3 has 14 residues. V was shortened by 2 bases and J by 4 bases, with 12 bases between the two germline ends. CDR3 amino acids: CASSLGGWSTEAFF. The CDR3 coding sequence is TGCGCCAGCAGCTTAGGGGGATGGAGCACTGAAGCTTTCTTT.

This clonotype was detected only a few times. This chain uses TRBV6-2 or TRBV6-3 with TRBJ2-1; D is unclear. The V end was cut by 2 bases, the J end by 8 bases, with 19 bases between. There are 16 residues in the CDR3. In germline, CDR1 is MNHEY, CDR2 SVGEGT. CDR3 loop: CASSYGLTPNRDEQFF. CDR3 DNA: TGTGCCAGCAGTTACGGCTTGACCCCGAATAGGGATGAGCAGTTCTTC.

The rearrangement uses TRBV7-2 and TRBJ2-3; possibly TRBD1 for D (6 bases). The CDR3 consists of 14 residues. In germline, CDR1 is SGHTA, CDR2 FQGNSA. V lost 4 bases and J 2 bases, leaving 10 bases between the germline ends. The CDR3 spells CASSWAGDTDTQYF. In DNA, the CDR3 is TGTGCCAGCAGCTGGGCAGGGGACACAGATACGCAGTATTTT.

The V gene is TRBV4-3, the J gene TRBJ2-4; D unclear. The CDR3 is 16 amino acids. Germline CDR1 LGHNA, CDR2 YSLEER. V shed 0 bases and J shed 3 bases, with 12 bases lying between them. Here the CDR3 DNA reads TGCGCCAGCAGCCAAGAAGATAAGCTTTTCAAAAACATTCAGTACTTC. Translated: CASSQEDKLFKNIQYF.

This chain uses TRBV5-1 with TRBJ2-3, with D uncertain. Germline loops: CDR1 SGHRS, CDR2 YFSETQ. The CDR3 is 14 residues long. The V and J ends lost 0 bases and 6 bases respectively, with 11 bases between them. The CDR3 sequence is CASSLVGDGDTQYF. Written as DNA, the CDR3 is TGCGCCAGCAGCTTGGTCGGCGACGGGGATACGCAGTATTTT.

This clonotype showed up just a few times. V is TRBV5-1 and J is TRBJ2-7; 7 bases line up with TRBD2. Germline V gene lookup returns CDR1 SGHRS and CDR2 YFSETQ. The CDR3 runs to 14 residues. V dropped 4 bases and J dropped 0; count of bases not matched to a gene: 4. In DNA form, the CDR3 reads TGCGCCAGCAGCCTGGGACTACCCTCCTACGAGCAGTACTTC. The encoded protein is CASSLGLPSYEQYF.

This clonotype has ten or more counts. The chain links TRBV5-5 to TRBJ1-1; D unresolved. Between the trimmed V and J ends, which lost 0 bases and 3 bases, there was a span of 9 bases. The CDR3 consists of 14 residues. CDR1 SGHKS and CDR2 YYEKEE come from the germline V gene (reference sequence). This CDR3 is CASSLGQLDTEAFF. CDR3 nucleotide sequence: TGTGCCAGCAGCTTGGGGCAGCTAGACACTGAAGCTTTCTTT.

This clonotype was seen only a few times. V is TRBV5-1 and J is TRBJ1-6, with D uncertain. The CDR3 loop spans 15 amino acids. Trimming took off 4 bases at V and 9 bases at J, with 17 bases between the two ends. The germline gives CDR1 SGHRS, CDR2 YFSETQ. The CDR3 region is CASSPGSRLGSPLHF. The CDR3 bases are TGCGCCAGCAGCCCTGGCAGCCGGTTAGGTTCACCCCTCCACTTT.

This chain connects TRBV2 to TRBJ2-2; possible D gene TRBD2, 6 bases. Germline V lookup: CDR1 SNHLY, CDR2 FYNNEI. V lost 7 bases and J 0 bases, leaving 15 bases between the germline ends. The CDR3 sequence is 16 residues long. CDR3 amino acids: CASTWAGLTNTGELFF. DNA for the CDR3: TGTGCCAGCACGTGGGCGGGGCTCACGAACACCGGGGAGCTGTTTTTT.

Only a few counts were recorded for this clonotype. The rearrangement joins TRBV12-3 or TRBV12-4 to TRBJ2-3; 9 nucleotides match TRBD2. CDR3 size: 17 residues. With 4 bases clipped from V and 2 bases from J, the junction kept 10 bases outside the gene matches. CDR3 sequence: CASSSRRRLAATDTQYF. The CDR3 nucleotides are TGTGCCAGCAGTTCACGACGTAGACTAGCGGCCACAGATACGCAGTATTTT.

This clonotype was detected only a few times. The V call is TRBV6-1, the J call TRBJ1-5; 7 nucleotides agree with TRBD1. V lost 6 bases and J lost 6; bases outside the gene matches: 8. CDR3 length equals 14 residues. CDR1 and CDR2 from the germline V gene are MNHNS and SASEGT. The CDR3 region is CASSETGRIQPQHF. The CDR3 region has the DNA TGTGCCAGCAGCGAGACAGGGAGGATTCAGCCCCAGCATTTT.

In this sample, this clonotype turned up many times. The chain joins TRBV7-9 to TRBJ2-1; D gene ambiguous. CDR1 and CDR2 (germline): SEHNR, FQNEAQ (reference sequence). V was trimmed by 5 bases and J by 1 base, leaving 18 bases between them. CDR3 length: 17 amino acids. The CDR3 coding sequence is TGTGCCAGCAGCCCCCCCCGGAACAGTTCTTCCTACAATGAGCAGTTCTTC. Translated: CASSPPRNSSSYNEQFF. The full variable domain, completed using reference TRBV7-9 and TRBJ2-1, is DTGVSQNPRHKITKRGQNVTFRCDPISEHNRLYWYRQTLGQGPEFLTYFQNEAQLEKSRLLSDRFSAERPKGSFSTLEIQRTEQGDSAMYLCASSPPRNSSSYNEQFFGPGTRLTVL.